This T cell receptor beta chain is drawn from a study of blood T cell repertoires in COVID-19. Profiling relied on immunoSEQ multiplex PCR, and the TCRdb table lists in-frame clones only, not all of them. The sample includes roughly 78,000 clones, approximately 86% of them seen just once. Germline V gives CDR1 SNHLY, CDR2 FYNNEI. V gave up 8 bases and J gave up 7 bases, with 18 bases separating them. This CDR3 contains 14 residues. The chain uses TRBV2 and TRBJ1-5, with D tentatively TRBD1 (6 bases). The source is a woman aged 55-70 years with acute or convalescent COVID-19. Source material: peripheral blood. CDR3 DNA: TGTGCCAGCCGGAATCCAGAGGGGGAGCAGCCCCAGCATTTT. Protein product: CASRNPEGEQPQHF.